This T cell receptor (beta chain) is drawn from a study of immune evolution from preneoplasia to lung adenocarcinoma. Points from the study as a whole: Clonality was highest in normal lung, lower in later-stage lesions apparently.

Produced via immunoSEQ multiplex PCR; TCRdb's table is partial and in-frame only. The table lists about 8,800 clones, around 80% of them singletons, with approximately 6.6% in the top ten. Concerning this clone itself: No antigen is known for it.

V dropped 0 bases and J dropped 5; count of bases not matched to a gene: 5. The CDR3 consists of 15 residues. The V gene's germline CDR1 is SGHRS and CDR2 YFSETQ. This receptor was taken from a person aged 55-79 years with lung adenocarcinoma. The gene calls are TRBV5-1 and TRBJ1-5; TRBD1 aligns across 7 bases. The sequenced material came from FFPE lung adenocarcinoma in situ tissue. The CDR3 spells CASSLDRGSDQPQHF. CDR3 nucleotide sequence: TGCGCCAGCAGCTTGGACAGGGGATCCGATCAGCCCCAGCATTTT.